This is a list of T cell receptor beta chains from one sample in a study of PD-L1 blockade in urothelial cancer. Assay used: immunoSEQ multiplex PCR; TCRdb lists only in-frame clones, some missing. The sample includes around 38,000 clones, approximately 87% of them seen just once. The specimen comprised PBMCs, sampled around atezolizumab (anti-PD-L1) treatment. These receptors all come from a man in his fifties or sixties with urothelial cancer. CDR3s include the opening cysteine and the closing phenylalanine or tryptophan. D genes are given only for firm matches. Expanded clones are given a class, and other clones once, few, many or no size at all.

j_gene: TRBJ1-2; v_gene: TRBV5-6; d_gene: NA; abundance: few; CDR3nt: TGTGCCAGCAGCCGCCGAGAGAGTGGCTACACCTTC; CDR3aa: CASSRRESGYTF
j_gene: TRBJ2-5; v_gene: TRBV7-6; d_gene: NA; abundance: NA; CDR3nt: TGTGCCAGCAGCTTAGTCAGGCGAGAAGAGACCCAGTACTTC; CDR3aa: CASSLVRREETQYF
j_gene: TRBJ2-7; v_gene: TRBV19; d_gene: TRBD2; abundance: NA; CDR3nt: TGTGCCAGTAGTATAGGCGGGAGCCTCTCCTACGAGCAGTACTTC; CDR3aa: CASSIGGSLSYEQYF
j_gene: TRBJ1-1; v_gene: TRBV5-1; d_gene: NA; abundance: NA; CDR3nt: TGCGCCAGCAGCCATGCACAGAGCACTGAAGCTTTCTTT; CDR3aa: CASSHAQSTEAFF
j_gene: TRBJ1-5; v_gene: TRBV19; d_gene: TRBD1; abundance: NA; CDR3nt: TGTGCCAGTAGTGTGACAGGGGGGGATAACAATCAGCCCCAGCATTTT; CDR3aa: CASSVTGGDNNQPQHF
j_gene: TRBJ1-5; v_gene: TRBV18; d_gene: NA; abundance: NA; CDR3nt: TGTGCCAGCTCACCTGCGGACAGTAATCAGCCCCAGCATTTT; CDR3aa: CASSPADSNQPQHF
j_gene: TRBJ2-5; v_gene: TRBV5-6; d_gene: NA; abundance: NA; CDR3nt: TGTGCCAGCAGCTGGGACTCGTTCCAAGAGACCCAGTACTTC; CDR3aa: CASSWDSFQETQYF
j_gene: TRBJ2-5; v_gene: TRBV19; d_gene: NA; abundance: NA; CDR3nt: TGTGCCAGTAGTACCCGACAGAGACAAGAGACCCAGTACTTC; CDR3aa: CASSTRQRQETQYF
j_gene: TRBJ2-6; v_gene: TRBV11-2; d_gene: TRBD1; abundance: few; CDR3nt: TGTGCCAGCAGCTCAACAGGGGGCGGGAGTGGGGCCAACGTCCTGACTTTC; CDR3aa: CASSSTGGGSGANVLTF
j_gene: TRBJ1-5; v_gene: TRBV5-1; d_gene: NA; abundance: NA; CDR3nt: TGCGCCAGCAGCTTCGCCCGGACACGTCCCGGCAGCAATCAGCCCCAGCATTTT; CDR3aa: CASSFARTRPGSNQPQHF
j_gene: TRBJ2-7; v_gene: TRBV9; d_gene: TRBD1; abundance: NA; CDR3nt: TGTGCCAGCAGCACCCATTCACAGGGGGCGGAAGAGCAGTACTTC; CDR3aa: CASSTHSQGAEEQYF
j_gene: TRBJ1-1; v_gene: TRBV7-6; d_gene: NA; abundance: NA; CDR3nt: TGTGCCAGCAGCCCGACAGTAACTGAAGCTTTCTTT; CDR3aa: CASSPTVTEAFF
j_gene: TRBJ1-2; v_gene: TRBV18; d_gene: NA; abundance: NA; CDR3nt: TGTGCCAGCTCACCGGTCGGTCAAAGGGGCGCTAACTATGGCTACACCTTC; CDR3aa: CASSPVGQRGANYGYTF
j_gene: TRBJ1-4; v_gene: TRBV28; d_gene: TRBD1; abundance: NA; CDR3nt: TGTGCCAGCACCGACCCGGGACAGGGGATCGTTAATGAAAAACTGTTTTTT; CDR3aa: CASTDPGQGIVNEKLFF
j_gene: TRBJ1-3; v_gene: TRBV5-4; d_gene: NA; abundance: NA; CDR3nt: TGTGCCAGCAGCTTGGCCGGTGGAAACACCATATATTTT; CDR3aa: CASSLAGGNTIYF
j_gene: TRBJ1-2; v_gene: TRBV19; d_gene: NA; abundance: NA; CDR3nt: TGTGCCAGTAGTAAAACAGGCTATGGCTACACCTTC; CDR3aa: CASSKTGYGYTF
j_gene: TRBJ1-5; v_gene: TRBV6-5; d_gene: TRBD1; abundance: NA; CDR3nt: TGTGCCAGCAGTGTTAGAGGGGGCGCTCAGCCCCAGCATTTT; CDR3aa: CASSVRGGAQPQHF
j_gene: TRBJ2-1; v_gene: TRBV11-2; d_gene: NA; abundance: NA; CDR3nt: TGTGCCAGCTTCGATCGAGGGGGCGGGAGGCACAATGAGCAGTTCTTC; CDR3aa: CASFDRGGGRHNEQFF
j_gene: TRBJ2-5; v_gene: TRBV7-3; d_gene: NA; abundance: NA; CDR3nt: TGTGCCAGCAGCTCAGGGGAGACCCAGTACTTC; CDR3aa: CASSSGETQYF
j_gene: TRBJ1-2; v_gene: TRBV7-2; d_gene: NA; abundance: NA; CDR3nt: TGTGCCAGCAGCGTGGGACAAAGCAACTATGGCTACACCTTC; CDR3aa: CASSVGQSNYGYTF
j_gene: TRBJ2-2; v_gene: TRBV7-2; d_gene: TRBD2; abundance: NA; CDR3nt: TGTGCCAGCAGCGTCACTAGCGGGGTTGGGGCCGGGGAGCTGTTTTTT; CDR3aa: CASSVTSGVGAGELFF
j_gene: TRBJ2-1; v_gene: TRBV30; d_gene: NA; abundance: NA; CDR3nt: TGTGCCTGGAGCCGGAGCTCCTACAATGAGCAGTTCTTC; CDR3aa: CAWSRSSYNEQFF
j_gene: TRBJ1-1; v_gene: TRBV4-3; d_gene: NA; abundance: NA; CDR3nt: TGCGCCAGCAGCCAAGACTCCGGGGTGGGCACTGAAGCTTTCTTT; CDR3aa: CASSQDSGVGTEAFF
j_gene: TRBJ1-1; v_gene: TRBV11-2; d_gene: NA; abundance: few; CDR3nt: TGTGCCAGCAGCGTGTCTCAGGTAAGAGACACTGAAGCTTTCTTT; CDR3aa: CASSVSQVRDTEAFF
j_gene: TRBJ2-5; v_gene: TRBV18; d_gene: TRBD1; abundance: NA; CDR3nt: TGTGCCAGCTCACCCTTGACAGGGGGAGAGACCCAGTACTTC; CDR3aa: CASSPLTGGETQYF
j_gene: TRBJ2-1; v_gene: TRBV21-1; d_gene: NA; abundance: NA; CDR3nt: TGTGCCAGCATCACAGAATATTCAGGGCCCTCCTCCTACAATGAGCAGTTCTTC; CDR3aa: CASITEYSGPSSYNEQFF
j_gene: TRBJ2-1; v_gene: TRBV13; d_gene: TRBD2; abundance: NA; CDR3nt: TGTGCCAGCAGCTTAGCGGGGGGGGATGAGCAGTTCTTC; CDR3aa: CASSLAGGDEQFF
j_gene: TRBJ1-4; v_gene: TRBV2; d_gene: NA; abundance: NA; CDR3nt: TGTGCCAGCAGTGCTGGGAGGGGCCCGGCTAATGAAAAACTGTTTTTT; CDR3aa: CASSAGRGPANEKLFF
j_gene: TRBJ1-1; v_gene: TRBV19; d_gene: NA; abundance: NA; CDR3nt: TGTGCCAGTAGTTTCGACAGATTTGGTGAAGCTTTCTTT; CDR3aa: CASSFDRFGEAFF
j_gene: TRBJ2-5; v_gene: TRBV29-1; d_gene: TRBD1; abundance: NA; CDR3nt: TGCAGCGTTCGGACAGGGGTGGAGACCCAGTACTTC; CDR3aa: CSVRTGVETQYF
j_gene: TRBJ1-1; v_gene: TRBV18; d_gene: NA; abundance: NA; CDR3nt: TGTGCCAGCTCACCTGTTCAGGGGCCGAACACTGAAGCTTTCTTT; CDR3aa: CASSPVQGPNTEAFF
j_gene: TRBJ2-5; v_gene: TRBV15; d_gene: TRBD1; abundance: NA; CDR3nt: TGTGCCACCAGCAGAGGGGACAGTTCGGGGGAGACCCAGTACTTC; CDR3aa: CATSRGDSSGETQYF
j_gene: TRBJ2-7; v_gene: TRBV5-4; d_gene: TRBD1; abundance: NA; CDR3nt: TGTGCCAGCAGCCCCTCACCGGGACAGCCCTCCTACGAGCAGTACTTC; CDR3aa: CASSPSPGQPSYEQYF
j_gene: TRBJ2-2; v_gene: TRBV2; d_gene: TRBD2; abundance: NA; CDR3nt: TGTGCCAGCAGTCCGGGACTAGCGGGGACCGGGGAGCTGTTTTTT; CDR3aa: CASSPGLAGTGELFF
j_gene: TRBJ2-5; v_gene: TRBV19; d_gene: NA; abundance: NA; CDR3nt: TGTGCCAGTAGCCGGCGGGGCGGTACCTCGGGGACCCAGTACTTC; CDR3aa: CASSRRGGTSGTQYF
j_gene: TRBJ1-3; v_gene: TRBV10-1; d_gene: NA; abundance: NA; CDR3nt: TGCGCCAGCAGCCTCGGAGGCAGAGCCTCTGGAAACACCATATATTTT; CDR3aa: CASSLGGRASGNTIYF
j_gene: TRBJ1-2; v_gene: TRBV5-4; d_gene: TRBD1; abundance: NA; CDR3nt: TGTGCCAGCAGCCAGACAGGGAGTTACTATGGCTACACCTTC; CDR3aa: CASSQTGSYYGYTF
j_gene: TRBJ2-2; v_gene: TRBV7-3; d_gene: TRBD1; abundance: NA; CDR3nt: TGTGCCAGCAGCTTGACAGGGGCGGGGGAGCTGTTTTTT; CDR3aa: CASSLTGAGELFF
j_gene: TRBJ1-1; v_gene: TRBV4-1; d_gene: TRBD1; abundance: NA; CDR3nt: TGCGCCAGCAGCCTGGCAGGGGGCGGCACTGAAGCTTTCTTT; CDR3aa: CASSLAGGGTEAFF
j_gene: TRBJ1-2; v_gene: TRBV4-1; d_gene: NA; abundance: NA; CDR3nt: TGCGCCAGCAGCTTTCGGACAGAGCCCGTTGGGGGCTACACCTTC; CDR3aa: CASSFRTEPVGGYTF
j_gene: TRBJ1-1; v_gene: TRBV5-6; d_gene: NA; abundance: many; CDR3nt: TGTGCCAGCAGCTTGGCGTGGGGCGTCGACACTGAAGCTTTCTTT; CDR3aa: CASSLAWGVDTEAFF
j_gene: TRBJ2-1; v_gene: TRBV9; d_gene: NA; abundance: NA; CDR3nt: TGTGCCAGCAGCGTAGTAGAACAGGCCTACACTGAGCAGTTCTTC; CDR3aa: CASSVVEQAYTEQFF
j_gene: TRBJ1-1; v_gene: TRBV6-1; d_gene: NA; abundance: NA; CDR3nt: TGTGCCAGCAGCGAGGACACCTACTTGAACACTGAAGCTTTCTTT; CDR3aa: CASSEDTYLNTEAFF
j_gene: TRBJ2-7; v_gene: TRBV7-6; d_gene: NA; abundance: NA; CDR3nt: TGTGCCAGCAGCTTAGAAACGGGGAGCTCCTACGAGCAGTACTTC; CDR3aa: CASSLETGSSYEQYF
j_gene: TRBJ2-5; v_gene: TRBV5-1; d_gene: TRBD1; abundance: NA; CDR3nt: TGCGCCAGCAGCTTGGATCGGGACAGGGGTGAGACCCAGTACTTC; CDR3aa: CASSLDRDRGETQYF
j_gene: TRBJ1-6; v_gene: TRBV30; d_gene: NA; abundance: NA; CDR3nt: TGTGCCTGGAGTGCACCTTCCACAGGGTTCCGGAATTCACCCCTCCACTTT; CDR3aa: CAWSAPSTGFRNSPLHF
j_gene: TRBJ2-5; v_gene: TRBV7-2; d_gene: TRBD2; abundance: NA; CDR3nt: TGTGCCAGCAGCTTAGTGGTAGCGGGAGGCGAGACCCAGTACTTC; CDR3aa: CASSLVVAGGETQYF
j_gene: TRBJ2-7; v_gene: TRBV5-6; d_gene: TRBD2; abundance: once; CDR3nt: TGTGCCAGCAGCATTCCGGGACTAGCGAGCGAGCAGTACTTC; CDR3aa: CASSIPGLASEQYF
j_gene: TRBJ2-7; v_gene: TRBV7-3; d_gene: NA; abundance: NA; CDR3nt: TGTGCCAGCAGGGGTCGGAGCGCCGAGCAGTACTTC; CDR3aa: CASRGRSAEQYF
j_gene: TRBJ1-2; v_gene: TRBV19; d_gene: NA; abundance: NA; CDR3nt: TGTGCCAGTACCCCGGCTCTTCAGGGAAGCTACACCTTC; CDR3aa: CASTPALQGSYTF
j_gene: TRBJ2-1; v_gene: TRBV25-1; d_gene: TRBD2; abundance: NA; CDR3nt: TGTGCCAGCAGTCCGGCGGGAGGACGCGATGAGCAGTTCTTC; CDR3aa: CASSPAGGRDEQFF
j_gene: TRBJ1-2; v_gene: TRBV29-1; d_gene: NA; abundance: NA; CDR3nt: TGCAGCGTTGATGAGGGGGGGTCTGGCTACACCTTC; CDR3aa: CSVDEGGSGYTF
j_gene: TRBJ1-2; v_gene: TRBV7-2; d_gene: NA; abundance: NA; CDR3nt: TGTGCCAGCAGCTCGGGCCTAACGGACTTATTAGCTAACTATGGCTACACCTTC; CDR3aa: CASSSGLTDLLANYGYTF
j_gene: TRBJ2-7; v_gene: TRBV9; d_gene: TRBD1; abundance: NA; CDR3nt: TGTGCCAGCAGCTTGGTGGACAGGCCTTCCTACGAGCAGTACTTC; CDR3aa: CASSLVDRPSYEQYF
j_gene: TRBJ1-1; v_gene: TRBV5-1; d_gene: NA; abundance: NA; CDR3nt: TGCGCCAGCACCGTCGCTTCAGGGACTGAAGCTTTCTTT; CDR3aa: CASTVASGTEAFF